Below, 26 T cell receptor beta chains from the same sample are listed, as sequenced in a study of patients and donors after allogeneic stem cell transplantation. Each CDR3 protein gets one entry after TCRdb re-called the RT-PCR reads with MiXCR. The sample has around 200,000 distinct CDR3 sequences, 35% to 45% seen once; the top ten hold under 14%. Material for sequencing was blood, either unsorted or a sorted T cell fraction (not recorded which). The receptors originated from a human donor who was either an allogeneic HSCT recipient or a stem cell or donor lymphocyte infusion donor (not recorded which). It is not recorded whose cells these are; they may come from a transplant donor.

This clonotype showed up just a few times. CDR3 loop: CASRRAETQYF. The CDR3 coding sequence is TGTGCCAGCCGTAGGGCGGAGACCCAGTACTTC. The chain is built from TRBV12-3 or TRBV12-4 and TRBJ2-5; no reliable D call. CDR3 length: 11 amino acids. V lost 8 bases to trimming and J lost 5 bases, with 9 bases between them.

This clonotype was detected a few times. The chain recombines TRBV18 with TRBJ1-4; TRBD1 is a possible D gene (6 bases). Germline V gives CDR1 KGHSH, CDR2 LQKENI. V lost 8 bases to trimming and J lost 4 bases, with 14 bases between them. CDR3 length: 14 residues. The CDR3 DNA is TGTGCCAGCGCGCGACAGGCGGTTAATGAAAAACTGTTTTTT. It codes for CASARQAVNEKLFF.

CDR3 in amino acids: CASSAGTIAKNIQYF. In DNA form, the CDR3 reads TGTGCCAGCAGTGCCGGGACCATAGCCAAAAACATTCAGTACTTC. The chain has TRBV6-5 and TRBJ2-4, with D perhaps matching TRBD1 or TRBD2 (5 bases each). V was shortened by 5 bases and J by 0 bases, with 11 bases between the two germline ends. Germline CDR1 MNHEY, CDR2 SVGAGI. CDR3 length: 15 amino acids.

The rearrangement joins TRBV6-5 to TRBJ2-2, with D unresolved. This CDR3 is built from 14 residues. The V end lost 4 bases, the J end lost 6 bases, and 12 bases lay between the germline ends. Germline CDR1 MNHEY, CDR2 SVGAGI. The CDR3 here is CASSSLVGPGELFF. Written as DNA, the CDR3 is TGTGCCAGCAGTTCCCTGGTGGGTCCCGGGGAGCTGTTTTTT.

This clonotype was counted between two and nine times. The chain employs TRBV27 and TRBJ1-1; unclear D gene. The ends were cut back, 0 bases at V and 6 bases at J, with 8 bases in the middle. CDR1 MNHEY and CDR2 SMNVEV come from the germline V gene (reference sequence). The CDR3 length is 13 residues. Here the CDR3 reads CASSLSGSSEAFF. As DNA, the CDR3 is TGTGCCAGCAGTTTATCTGGGTCCTCTGAAGCTTTCTTT.

There are a few counts of this clonotype. The rearrangement joins TRBV20-1 to TRBJ1-2; D not certain. V gave up 3 bases and J gave up 5 bases, with 10 bases separating them. The CDR3 totals 12 residues. CDR1 is DFQATT, CDR2 SNEGSKA, per germline (reference sequence). The CDR3 loop reads CSARRFGYGYTF. CDR3 coding DNA: TGCAGTGCTAGGCGGTTTGGGTATGGCTACACCTTC.

The chain carries TRBV4-1 and TRBJ2-3, with D perhaps TRBD1 (6 bases). This CDR3 is built from 15 residues. The ends were cut back, 4 bases at V and 8 bases at J, with 19 bases in the middle. CDR1 is MGHRA and CDR2 is YSYEKL in the germline V gene. The CDR3 DNA follows: TGCGCCAGCAGCCCTATCCCCGTTTGGGGGCCTACGCAGTATTTT. Residues: CASSPIPVWGPTQYF.

V gene TRBV12-3 or TRBV12-4 combines with J gene TRBJ1-1; no clear D gene. Between the trimmed V and J ends, which lost 1 base and 11 bases, there was a span of 14 bases. This CDR3 region has 13 residues. DNA of the CDR3: TGTGCCAGCAGTTTAGAGGGCGGATTGAATGCTTTCTTT. This encodes CASSLEGGLNAFF.

The J gene is TRBJ2-7, the V gene TRBV20-1, with D possibly being TRBD1 or TRBD2 (6 bases each). This CDR3 region has 14 residues. Trimming took off 5 bases at V and 3 bases at J, with 17 bases between the two ends. Germline V gene sequence: CDR1 DFQATT, CDR2 SNEGSKA (reference sequence). CDR3 loop: CSAPEGRGGYEQYF. CDR3 sequence (DNA): TGCAGTGCTCCGGAGGGCAGAGGGGGCTACGAGCAGTACTTC.

This clonotype was found a few times. The V and J genes are TRBV20-1 and TRBJ1-5; D perhaps matches TRBD1 (6 bases). In germline, CDR1 is DFQATT, CDR2 SNEGSKA (reference sequence). This CDR3 contains 14 residues. The ends were cut back, 4 bases at V and 1 base at J, with 11 bases in the middle. The CDR3 spells CSAKRDTSNQPQHF. Written as DNA, the CDR3 is TGCAGTGCTAAGAGGGACACAAGCAATCAGCCCCAGCATTTT.

This chain links TRBV12-3 or TRBV12-4 with TRBJ1-1, with 9 bases lining up with TRBD1. V dropped 6 bases and J dropped 0; count of bases not matched to a gene: 5. This CDR3 comprises 15 residues. The CDR3 DNA follows: TGTGCCAGCAGAGAGACAGGGGGAGTGAACACTGAAGCTTTCTTT. The encoded protein is CASRETGGVNTEAFF.

The V call is TRBV24-1, the J call TRBJ2-3; the D gene is possibly TRBD1 (6 bases). This CDR3 spans 15 amino acids. Looked up from germline, CDR1 is KGHDR and CDR2 is SFDVKD. Between the trimmed V and J ends, which lost 5 bases and 7 bases, there was a span of 18 bases. The CDR3: CATSAPDRSENTQYF. Here the CDR3 DNA reads TGTGCCACCAGTGCACCCGACAGGAGCGAAAATACGCAGTATTTT.

This sequence joins TRBV5-5 and TRBJ1-6; TRBD1 might be the D (5 bases). V lost 5 bases to trimming and J lost 8 bases, with 11 bases between them. Germline values: CDR1 SGHKS, CDR2 YYEKEE (reference sequence). The CDR3 consists of 13 residues. In DNA, the CDR3 is TGTGCCAGCAGTTCTAAAGGGGATTCACCCCTCCACTTT. The encoded protein is CASSSKGDSPLHF.

V usage is TRBV4-1 and J usage is TRBJ1-6, with TRBD1 as a possible D gene (6 bases). Germline CDR1 reads MGHRA; CDR2 reads YSYEKL. The V end lost 3 bases, the J end lost 1 base, and 16 bases lay between the germline ends. The CDR3 loop spans 18 amino acids. The CDR3 protein is CASSHRQDRVSYNSPLHF. Written as DNA, the CDR3 is TGCGCCAGCAGCCACCGACAGGATAGAGTTTCCTATAATTCACCCCTCCACTTT.

The chain joins TRBV5-1 to TRBJ2-3; a weak D match, TRBD2 (5 bases). The V end lost 0 bases, the J end lost 1 base, and 9 bases lay between the germline ends. The germline V gene has CDR1 SGHRS and CDR2 YFSETQ. There are 15 residues in the CDR3. CDR3 in amino acids: CASSLGGSGTDTQYF. The CDR3 bases are TGCGCCAGCAGCTTGGGCGGGTCGGGCACAGATACGCAGTATTTT.

The chain carries TRBV4-1 and TRBJ2-7; 11 bases map to TRBD1. CDR1 is MGHRA, CDR2 YSYEKL, per germline. The trim removed 1 base at V and 3 bases at J, leaving 2 bases unmatched. CDR3 size: 15 residues. The chain's CDR3 is CASSQAGTGGYEQYF. The CDR3 DNA reads as TGCGCCAGCAGCCAAGCCGGGACAGGGGGCTACGAGCAGTACTTC.

This rearrangement joins TRBV28 to TRBJ1-3, with D possibly TRBD1 on 6 matching bases. Germline CDR1 MDHEN, CDR2 SYDVKM. CDR3 length: 16 amino acids. V was trimmed by 3 bases and J by 3 bases, leaving 15 bases between them. The CDR3 sequence is CASSFLLGASGNTIYF. The DNA for the CDR3 is TGTGCCAGCAGTTTCCTGCTGGGGGCGAGTGGAAACACCATATATTTT.

This chain uses TRBV7-2 with TRBJ2-5; D is possibly TRBD1 (5 bases). Germline CDR1 SGHTA, CDR2 FQGNSA. CDR3 size: 16 residues. Deletions cut 1 base from V and 5 bases from J, with 17 bases between. This chain's CDR3 is CASSLVAARTRETQYF. The CDR3 bases are TGTGCCAGCAGCTTAGTGGCGGCCCGGACACGGGAGACCCAGTACTTC. The whole variable domain, filled in from reference TRBV7-2 and TRBJ2-5, reads GAGVSQSPSNKVTEKGKDVELRCDPISGHTALYWYRQSLGQGLEFLIYFQGNSAPDKSGLPSDRFSAERTGGSVSTLTIQRTQQEDSAVYLCASSLVAARTRETQYFGPGTRLLVL.

In its sample, this clonotype was seen a few times. The chain's CDR3 is CASSSAGGVSGNTIYF. CDR3 nucleotides: TGCGCCAGCAGCTCGGCAGGGGGTGTCTCTGGAAACACCATATATTTT. The V gene is TRBV5-1, the J gene TRBJ1-3, with 7 bases identical to TRBD1. Per germline, CDR1 SGHRS and CDR2 YFSETQ. Trimming took 3 bases from V and 0 from J; bases not matched to a gene: 6. The CDR3 length is 16 residues.

This clonotype has more than one count but fewer than ten. CDR3 DNA sequence: TGTGCCAGCAGTTTAAGCGCAGGTGGGAACTATGGCTACACCTTC. It specifies CASSLSAGGNYGYTF. This rearrangement joins TRBV12-3 or TRBV12-4 to TRBJ1-2; D not certain. The V end was cut by 2 bases, the J end by 2 bases, with 12 bases between. The CDR3 length is 15 residues.

The table lists this clonotype with a few counts. The chain is built from TRBV10-3 and TRBJ1-3; D unclear. The CDR3 is made up of 15 amino acids. Trimming took off 5 bases at V and 5 bases at J, with 16 bases between the two ends. Germline V gene sequence: CDR1 ENHRY, CDR2 SYGVKD. CDR3 region: CAISLQSGRRNTIYF. CDR3 sequence (DNA): TGTGCCATCAGTCTACAGTCGGGCAGGAGAAACACCATATATTTT.

This clonotype was seen a handful of times. CDR3 region: CASSSRLDRGYEQYF. The CDR3, as DNA: TGTGCCAGCAGTTCCCGACTAGACAGGGGATACGAGCAGTACTTC. The V gene is TRBV12-3 or TRBV12-4, the J gene TRBJ2-7; 8 bases align to TRBD1. There are 15 residues in the CDR3. After removal of 4 bases from V and 4 bases from J, the junction contained 9 bases not matched to a gene.

This chain uses TRBV6-1 with TRBJ1-1, with D hard to call. Deletions cut 0 bases from V and 0 bases from J, with 11 bases between. The germline gives CDR1 MNHNS, CDR2 SASEGT. There are 16 residues in the CDR3. The CDR3 loop reads CASSEAVGLMNTEAFF. CDR3 nucleotides: TGTGCCAGCAGTGAAGCGGTAGGGCTCATGAACACTGAAGCTTTCTTT.

The J gene is TRBJ1-1, the V gene TRBV20-1, with 9 bases aligning to TRBD1. The CDR3 is 12 amino acids. Losses at the gene ends were 5 bases for V and 7 bases for J; bases not matched to a gene: 5. Germline assignment: CDR1 DFQATT and CDR2 SNEGSKA (reference sequence). Written as DNA, the CDR3 is TGCAGTGCTCTCGGACAGGGGAATGAAGCTTTCTTT. Translation: CSALGQGNEAFF.

In its sample, this clonotype was seen a few times. The chain employs TRBV7-2 and TRBJ1-5; D uncertain. The CDR3 totals 14 residues. V lost 2 bases, J lost 8 bases, and 13 bases lay in between. Germline assignment: CDR1 SGHTA and CDR2 FQGNSA. CDR3 sequence (DNA): TGTGCCAGCAGCTTAATCTTCCTCGGGGAGCCCCAGCATTTT. Translating it yields CASSLIFLGEPQHF.

The rearrangement uses TRBV20-1 and TRBJ1-3, with D uncertain. Germline CDR1 is DFQATT and CDR2 is SNEGSKA (reference sequence). V was clipped by 4 bases and J by 2 bases, with 12 bases between them. The CDR3 has 14 residues. CDR3 sequence: CSAKRVVPGNTIYF. The DNA of the CDR3 is TGCAGTGCTAAACGGGTGGTACCTGGAAACACCATATATTTT.